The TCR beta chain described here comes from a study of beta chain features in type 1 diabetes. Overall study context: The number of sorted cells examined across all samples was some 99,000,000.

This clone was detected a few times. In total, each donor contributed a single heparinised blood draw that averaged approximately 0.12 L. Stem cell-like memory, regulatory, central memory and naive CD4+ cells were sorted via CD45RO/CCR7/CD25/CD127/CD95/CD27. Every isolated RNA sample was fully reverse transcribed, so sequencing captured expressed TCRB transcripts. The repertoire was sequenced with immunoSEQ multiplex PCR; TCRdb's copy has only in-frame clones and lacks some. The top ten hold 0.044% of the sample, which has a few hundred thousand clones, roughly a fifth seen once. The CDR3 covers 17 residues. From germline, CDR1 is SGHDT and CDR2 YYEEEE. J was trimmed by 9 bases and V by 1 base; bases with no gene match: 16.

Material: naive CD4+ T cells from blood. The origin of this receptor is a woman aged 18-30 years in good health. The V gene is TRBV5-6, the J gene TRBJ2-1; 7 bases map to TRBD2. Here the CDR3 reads CASSLIAHWGGTGEQFF. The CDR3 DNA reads TGTGCCAGCAGCTTGATAGCCCACTGGGGAGGGACGGGTGAGCAGTTCTTC.